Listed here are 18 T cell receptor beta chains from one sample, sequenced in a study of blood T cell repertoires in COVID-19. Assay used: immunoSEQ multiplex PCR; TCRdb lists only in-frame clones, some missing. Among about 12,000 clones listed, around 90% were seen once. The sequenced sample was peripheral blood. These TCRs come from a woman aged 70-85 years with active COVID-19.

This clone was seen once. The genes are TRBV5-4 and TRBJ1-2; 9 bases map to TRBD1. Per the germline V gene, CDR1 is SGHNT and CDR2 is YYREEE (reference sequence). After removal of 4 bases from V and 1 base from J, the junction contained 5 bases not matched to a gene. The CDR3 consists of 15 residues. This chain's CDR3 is CASSGGDRDNYGYTF. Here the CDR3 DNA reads TGTGCCAGCAGCGGAGGGGACAGGGATAACTATGGCTACACCTTC. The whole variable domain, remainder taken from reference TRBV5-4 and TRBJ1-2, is ETGVTQSPTHLIKTRGQQVTLRCSSQSGHNTVSWYQQALGQGPQFIFQYYREEENGRGNFPPRFSGLQFPNYSSELNVNALELDDSALYLCASSGGDRDNYGYTFGSGTRLTVV.

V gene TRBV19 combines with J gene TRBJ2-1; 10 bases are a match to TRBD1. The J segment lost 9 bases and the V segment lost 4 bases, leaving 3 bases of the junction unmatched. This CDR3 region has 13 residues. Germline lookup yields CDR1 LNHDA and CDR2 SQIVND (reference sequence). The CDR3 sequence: CASSTGTGAEQFF. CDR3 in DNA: TGTGCCAGTAGTACCGGGACAGGGGCTGAGCAGTTCTTC.

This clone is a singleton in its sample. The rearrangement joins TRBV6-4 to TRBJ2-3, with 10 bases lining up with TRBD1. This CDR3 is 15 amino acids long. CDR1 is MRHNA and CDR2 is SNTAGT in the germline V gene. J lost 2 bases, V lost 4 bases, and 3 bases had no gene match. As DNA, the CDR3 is TGTGCCAGCAGTGGCGGGACAGGGGTCACAGATACGCAGTATTTT. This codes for CASSGGTGVTDTQYF.

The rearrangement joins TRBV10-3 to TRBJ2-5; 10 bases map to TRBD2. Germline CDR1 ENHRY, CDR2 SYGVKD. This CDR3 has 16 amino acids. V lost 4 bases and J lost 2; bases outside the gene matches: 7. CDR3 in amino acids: CAISVLAGGRQETQYF. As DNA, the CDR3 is TGTGCCATCAGTGTTTTAGCGGGAGGCCGACAAGAGACCCAGTACTTC.

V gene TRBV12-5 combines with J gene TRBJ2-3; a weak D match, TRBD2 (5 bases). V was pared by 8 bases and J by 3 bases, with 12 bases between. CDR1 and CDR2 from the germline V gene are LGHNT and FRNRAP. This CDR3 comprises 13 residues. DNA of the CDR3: TGTGCTAGTAGCGTGGGAGTGACAGATACGCAGTATTTT. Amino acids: CASSVGVTDTQYF. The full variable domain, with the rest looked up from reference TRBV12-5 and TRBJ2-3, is DARVTQTPRHKVTEMGQEVTMRCQPILGHNTVFWYRQTMMQGLELLAYFRNRAPLDDSGMPKDRFSAEMPDATLATLKIQPSEPRDSAVYFCASSVGVTDTQYFGPGTRLTVL.

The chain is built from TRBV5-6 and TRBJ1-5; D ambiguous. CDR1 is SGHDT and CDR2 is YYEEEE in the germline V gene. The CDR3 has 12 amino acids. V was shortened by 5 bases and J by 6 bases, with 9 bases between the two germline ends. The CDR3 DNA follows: TGTGCCAGCAGTGTCCTAGCTCAGCCCCAGCATTTT. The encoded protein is CASSVLAQPQHF.

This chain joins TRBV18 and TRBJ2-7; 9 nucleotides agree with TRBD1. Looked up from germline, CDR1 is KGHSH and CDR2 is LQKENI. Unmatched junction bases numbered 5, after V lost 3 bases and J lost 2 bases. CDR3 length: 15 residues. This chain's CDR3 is CASSPTGGSTYEQYF. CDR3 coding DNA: TGTGCCAGCTCACCTACAGGGGGCTCAACCTACGAGCAGTACTTC.

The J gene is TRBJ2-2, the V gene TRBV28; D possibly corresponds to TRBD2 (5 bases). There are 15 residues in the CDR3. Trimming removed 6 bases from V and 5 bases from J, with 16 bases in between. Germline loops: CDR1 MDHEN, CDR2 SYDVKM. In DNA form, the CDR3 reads TGTGCCAGCAGCCCGAGCGGAGACCCGACCGGGGAGCTGTTTTTT. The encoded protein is CASSPSGDPTGELFF.

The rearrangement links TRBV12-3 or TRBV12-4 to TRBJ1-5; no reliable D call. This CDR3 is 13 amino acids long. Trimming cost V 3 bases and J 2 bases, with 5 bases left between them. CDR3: CASSFQGNQPQHF. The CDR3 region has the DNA TGTGCCAGCAGTTTTCAGGGCAATCAGCCCCAGCATTTT.

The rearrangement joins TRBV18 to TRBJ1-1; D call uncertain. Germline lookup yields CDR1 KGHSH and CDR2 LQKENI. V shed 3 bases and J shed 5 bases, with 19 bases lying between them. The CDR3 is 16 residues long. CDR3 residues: CASSPVSLPGETEAFF. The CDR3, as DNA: TGTGCCAGCTCACCGGTCAGTTTGCCCGGGGAGACTGAAGCTTTCTTT.

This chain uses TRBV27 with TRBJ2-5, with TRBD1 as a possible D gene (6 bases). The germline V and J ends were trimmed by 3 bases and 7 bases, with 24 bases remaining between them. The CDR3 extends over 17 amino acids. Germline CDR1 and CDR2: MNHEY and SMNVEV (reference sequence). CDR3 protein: CASSFFFTGRRLGTQYF. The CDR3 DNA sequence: TGTGCCAGCAGTTTTTTTTTCACAGGGCGGAGGCTGGGGACCCAGTACTTC.

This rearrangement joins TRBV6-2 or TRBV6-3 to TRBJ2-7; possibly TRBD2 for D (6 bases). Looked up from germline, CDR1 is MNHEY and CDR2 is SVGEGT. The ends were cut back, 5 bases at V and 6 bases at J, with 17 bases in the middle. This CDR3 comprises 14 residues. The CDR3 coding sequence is TGTGCCAGCAGTATCCTGTCGGGAGTGGGCGAGCAGTACTTC. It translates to CASSILSGVGEQYF.

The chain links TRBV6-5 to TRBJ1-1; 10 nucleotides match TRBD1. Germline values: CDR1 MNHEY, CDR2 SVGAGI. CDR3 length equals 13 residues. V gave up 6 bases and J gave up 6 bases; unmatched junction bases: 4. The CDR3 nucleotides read TGTGCCAGCAGAGGACAGGGGGTGGCTGAAGCTTTCTTT. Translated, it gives CASRGQGVAEAFF.

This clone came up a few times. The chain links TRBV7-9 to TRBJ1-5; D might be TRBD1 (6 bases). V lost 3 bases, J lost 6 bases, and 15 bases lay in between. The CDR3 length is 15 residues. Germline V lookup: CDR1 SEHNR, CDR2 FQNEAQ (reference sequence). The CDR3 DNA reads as TGTGCCAGCAGCTTGGGGCAGGGGTTGGTTCAGCCCCAGCATTTT. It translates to CASSLGQGLVQPQHF.

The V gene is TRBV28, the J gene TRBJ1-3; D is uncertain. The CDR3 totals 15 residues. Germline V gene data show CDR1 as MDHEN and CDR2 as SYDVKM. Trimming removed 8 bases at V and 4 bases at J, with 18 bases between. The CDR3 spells CASRRRVGLGNTIYF. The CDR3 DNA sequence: TGTGCCAGCCGTCGTCGGGTTGGGTTAGGAAACACCATATATTTT. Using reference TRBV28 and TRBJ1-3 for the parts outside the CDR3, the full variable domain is DVKVTQSSRYLVKRTGEKVFLECVQDMDHENMFWYRQDPGLGLRLIYFSYDVKMKEKGDIPEGYSVSREKKERFSLILESASTNQTSMYLCASRRRVGLGNTIYFGEGSWLTVV.

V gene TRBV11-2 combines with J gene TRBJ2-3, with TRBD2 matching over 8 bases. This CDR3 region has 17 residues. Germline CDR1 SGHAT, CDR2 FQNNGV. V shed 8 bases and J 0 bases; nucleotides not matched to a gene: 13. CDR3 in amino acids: CASSEGLGTLSTDTQYF. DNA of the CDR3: TGTGCCAGCTCGGAGGGACTAGGCACCCTAAGCACAGATACGCAGTATTTT.

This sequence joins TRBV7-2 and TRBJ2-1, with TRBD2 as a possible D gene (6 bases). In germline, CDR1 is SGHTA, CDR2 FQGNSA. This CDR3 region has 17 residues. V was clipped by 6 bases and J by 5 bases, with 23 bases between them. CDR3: CASRPRPLALSDNEQFF. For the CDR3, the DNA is TGTGCCAGCAGACCACGGCCCCTAGCGCTGTCTGACAATGAGCAGTTCTTC.

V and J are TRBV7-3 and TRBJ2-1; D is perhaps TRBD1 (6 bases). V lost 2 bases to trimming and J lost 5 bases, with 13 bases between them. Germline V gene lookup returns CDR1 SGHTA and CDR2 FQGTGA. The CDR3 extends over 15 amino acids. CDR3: CASSLSPGANNEQFF. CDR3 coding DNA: TGTGCCAGCAGCTTATCCCCAGGGGCAAACAATGAGCAGTTCTTC.